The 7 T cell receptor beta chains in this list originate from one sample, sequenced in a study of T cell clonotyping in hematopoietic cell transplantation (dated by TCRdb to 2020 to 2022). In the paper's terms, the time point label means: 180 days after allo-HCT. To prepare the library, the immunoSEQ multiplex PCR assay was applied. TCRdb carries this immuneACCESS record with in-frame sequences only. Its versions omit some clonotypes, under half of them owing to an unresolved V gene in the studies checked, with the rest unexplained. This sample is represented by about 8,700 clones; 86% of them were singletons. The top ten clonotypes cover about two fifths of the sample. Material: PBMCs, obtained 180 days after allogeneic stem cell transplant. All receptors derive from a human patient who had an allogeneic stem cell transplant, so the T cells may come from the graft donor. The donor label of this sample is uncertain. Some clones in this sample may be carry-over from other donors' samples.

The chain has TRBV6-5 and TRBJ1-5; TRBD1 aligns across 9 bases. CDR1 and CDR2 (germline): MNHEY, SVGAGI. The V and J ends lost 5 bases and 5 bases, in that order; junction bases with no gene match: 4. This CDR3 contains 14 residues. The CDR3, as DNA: TGTGCCAGCAGTCAGGACAGGGGTCATCAGCCCCAGCATTTT. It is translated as CASSQDRGHQPQHF.

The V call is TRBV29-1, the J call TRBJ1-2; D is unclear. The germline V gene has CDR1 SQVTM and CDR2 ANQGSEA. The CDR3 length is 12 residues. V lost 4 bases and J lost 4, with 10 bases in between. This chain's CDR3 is CSVGTEGYGYTF. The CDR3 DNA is TGCAGCGTTGGAACAGAGGGCTATGGCTACACCTTC.

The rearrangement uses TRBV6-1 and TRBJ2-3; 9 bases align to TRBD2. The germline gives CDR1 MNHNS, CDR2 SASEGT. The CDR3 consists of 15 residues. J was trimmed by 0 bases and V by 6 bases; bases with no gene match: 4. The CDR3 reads CASSLGLASTDTQYF. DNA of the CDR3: TGTGCCAGCAGCCTGGGACTAGCAAGCACAGATACGCAGTATTTT.

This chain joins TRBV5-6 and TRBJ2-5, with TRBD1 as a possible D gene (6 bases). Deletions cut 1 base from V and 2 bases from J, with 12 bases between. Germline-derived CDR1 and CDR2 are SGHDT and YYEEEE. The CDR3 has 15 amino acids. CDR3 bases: TGTGCCAGCAGCTTGAGTCGGACAGTTCAAGAGACCCAGTACTTC. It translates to CASSLSRTVQETQYF.

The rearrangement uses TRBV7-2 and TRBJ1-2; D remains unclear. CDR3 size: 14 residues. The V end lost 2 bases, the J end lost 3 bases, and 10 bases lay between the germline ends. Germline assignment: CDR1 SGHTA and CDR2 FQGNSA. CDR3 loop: CASSLIDGYYGYTF. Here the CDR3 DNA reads TGTGCCAGCAGCTTAATAGACGGCTACTATGGCTACACCTTC.

The CDR3 DNA sequence: TGTGCCAGCAGTGGATATACTGGGAGGGGGGAGACCCAGTACTTC. This codes for CASSGYTGRGETQYF. This chain joins TRBV6-1 and TRBJ2-5; perhaps TRBD2 as D (7 bases). The CDR3 extends over 15 amino acids. V was clipped by 4 bases and J by 5 bases, with 17 bases between them. Germline CDR1 reads MNHNS; CDR2 reads SASEGT.

DNA for the CDR3: TGTGCCAGCAGTGACCAGAAGGGGGAGCAGTTCTTC. Its protein product is CASSDQKGEQFF. The chain has TRBV25-1 and TRBJ2-1, with D possibly TRBD1 on 5 matching bases. Germline assignment: CDR1 MGHDK and CDR2 SYGVNS. V lost 3 bases to trimming and J lost 10 bases, with 10 bases between them. The CDR3 is 12 residues long.